This entry lists 27 T cell receptor beta chains sequenced from one sample in a study of regulatory T cells in long-lasting Graves disease. Investigators prepared the TCR beta libraries by applying iRepertoire HTBI primers and Arm-PCR of CDR3 regions. TCRdb passed the multiplex PCR reads through MiXCR, listing each CDR3 protein once. The repertoire holds approximately 490,000 distinct CDR3 sequences, with roughly 15% as singletons. Time point specified: newly diagnosed GD, antithyroid drugs for less than 3 months. Construction of the TCR library relied on RNA isolated from PBMCs. In addition, the sample was reused for a study of T cells in Graves' hyperthyroidism and ophthalmopathy.

The source material was peripheral blood mononuclear cells (PBMCs), sampled at new diagnosis, from a patient treated with antithyroid drugs. The receptors here all came from a man aged 40-49 years with Graves disease.

This clonotype was counted many times. This chain uses TRBV5-1 with TRBJ2-1; 8 bases line up with TRBD1. CDR1 and CDR2 from the germline V gene are SGHRS and YFSETQ. Unmatched junction bases numbered 12, after V lost 4 bases and J lost 9 bases. The CDR3 contains 15 residues. CDR3 sequence: CASSVGQGAIGEQFF. CDR3 DNA sequence: TGCGCCAGCAGCGTGGGGCAGGGGGCGATTGGTGAGCAGTTCTTC.

This clonotype was recorded at least ten times. This rearrangement joins TRBV5-1 to TRBJ2-5; 13 nucleotides align to TRBD2. This CDR3 spans 16 amino acids. Germline assignment: CDR1 SGHRS and CDR2 YFSETQ. V trimming: 4 bases; J trimming: 3 bases; junction bases outside the gene matches: 6. CDR3 sequence reads: CASSRTSGSSKETQYF. The CDR3 region has the DNA TGCGCCAGCAGCAGGACTAGCGGGAGTTCGAAAGAGACCCAGTACTTC.

A few counts support this clonotype. J is TRBJ1-1 and V is TRBV5-1, with 9 bases aligning to TRBD1. Per the germline V gene, CDR1 is SGHRS and CDR2 is YFSETQ. CDR3 size: 16 residues. V lost 0 bases to trimming and J lost 6 bases; unmatched junction nucleotides: 9. Written as DNA, the CDR3 is TGCGCCAGCAGCTTGGGTTGGGACAGGGTTTGGGCTGAAGCTTTCTTT. Encoded protein: CASSLGWDRVWAEAFF.

This clonotype was detected many times. The rearrangement joins TRBV11-3 to TRBJ2-5; 15 nucleotides match TRBD2. The CDR3 runs 15 residues. V lost 4 bases to trimming and J lost 5 bases; unmatched junction nucleotides: 2. Germline V CDR1 and CDR2: SGHNT, YENEEA. The CDR3 spells CASSYGTSGRETQYF. CDR3 nucleotide sequence: TGTGCCAGCAGCTACGGGACTAGCGGGAGGGAGACCCAGTACTTC.

The table lists this clonotype with many counts. The chain joins TRBV5-1 to TRBJ1-2; D unresolved. CDR1 is SGHRS, CDR2 YFSETQ, per germline. V dropped 7 bases and J dropped 1 base, with 14 bases sitting between them. This CDR3 is built from 14 residues. The CDR3: CASASTRGNYGYTF. The CDR3 DNA reads as TGCGCCAGCGCGTCCACGCGGGGTAACTATGGCTACACCTTC. Based on the CDR3 plus reference TRBV5-1 and TRBJ1-2, the full variable domain is KAGVTQTPRYLIKTRGQQVTLSCSPISGHRSVSWYQQTPGQGLQFLFEYFSETQRNKGNFPGRFSGRQFSNSRSEMNVSTLELGDSALYLCASASTRGNYGYTFGSGTRLTVV.

This clonotype was seen a few times. This chain uses TRBV7-9 with TRBJ2-1; TRBD2 matches 9 bases. The CDR3 is 13 residues long. V was clipped by 3 bases and J by 12 bases; unmatched bases: 6. The germline gives CDR1 SEHNR, CDR2 FQNEAQ (reference sequence). The CDR3 here is CASSFLPAGGQFF. As DNA, the CDR3 is TGTGCCAGCAGCTTCCTTCCAGCGGGAGGGCAGTTCTTC.

At least ten counts were recorded for this clonotype. The rearrangement uses TRBV7-3 and TRBJ2-1; D is unresolved. This CDR3 has 12 residues. Trimming stripped 4 bases from V and 4 bases from J, with 5 bases between. The germline CDR1 and CDR2 sequences are SGHTA and FQGTGA. Here the CDR3 DNA reads TGTGCCAGCAGCTCCAATTACAATGAGCAGTTCTTC. Residues: CASSSNYNEQFF.

The chain is built from TRBV29-1 and TRBJ1-2, with D possibly being TRBD1 (5 bases). The CDR3 consists of 13 residues. V lost 7 bases and J 5 bases, leaving 17 bases between the germline ends. Germline V lookup: CDR1 SQVTM, CDR2 ANQGSEA. Here the CDR3 reads CSGRDHTGYGYTF. The CDR3 bases are TGCAGCGGAAGGGACCACACCGGTTATGGCTACACCTTC.

This clonotype was recorded many times. The V and J genes are TRBV7-9 and TRBJ2-2; D gene uncertain. Trimming left V 8 bases short and J 1 base short, with 5 bases between. This CDR3 is 12 amino acids long. Germline CDR1 SEHNR, CDR2 FQNEAQ (reference sequence). CDR3: CASSGNTGELFF. The CDR3 DNA follows: TGTGCCAGCTCCGGGAACACCGGGGAGCTGTTTTTT.

This clonotype was detected many times. The gene calls are TRBV11-3 and TRBJ2-1; 9 nucleotides match TRBD2. The germline CDR1 and CDR2 sequences are SGHNT and YENEEA. The V and J ends lost 0 bases and 4 bases, in that order; junction bases with no gene match: 7. The CDR3 covers 17 residues. In DNA form, the CDR3 reads TGTGCCAGCAGCTTAGATGCGGGGGGGGGACGATACAATGAGCAGTTCTTC. As protein: CASSLDAGGGRYNEQFF.

The chain links TRBV29-1 to TRBJ2-1, with 8 bases identical to TRBD2. Looked up from germline, CDR1 is SQVTM and CDR2 is ANQGSEA. V shed 3 bases, J shed 4 bases, and the junction held 2 bases outside the gene matches. This CDR3 comprises 13 residues. CDR3 bases: TGCAGCGTTGATCTAGCGGGTTACAATGAGCAGTTCTTC. This codes for CSVDLAGYNEQFF.

The V call is TRBV28, the J call TRBJ2-1; tentative D call: TRBD2 (6 bases). This CDR3 comprises 14 residues. Looked up from germline, CDR1 is MDHEN and CDR2 is SYDVKM. The ends were cut back, 5 bases at V and 4 bases at J, with 12 bases in the middle. CDR3 sequence (DNA): TGTGCCAGCAGTCTCGACGGGGGTTACAATGAGCAGTTCTTC. Protein: CASSLDGGYNEQFF.

This clonotype came up a few times. The germline gene is not matched at one end of the junction; a read error may be the cause. The CDR3: CASSEVTLDTEASF. CDR3 in DNA: TGTGCCAGCAGTGAGGTAACACTAGACACTGAAGCTTCCTTT. The chain carries TRBV27 and TRBJ1-1; D gene unclear. The CDR3 has 14 amino acids. Germline CDR1 is MNHEY and CDR2 is SMNVEV (reference sequence).

The J gene is TRBJ2-7, the V gene TRBV5-1; perhaps TRBD1 as D (8 bases). The length of the CDR3 is 15 residues. Trimming stripped 0 bases from V and 2 bases from J, with 12 bases between. CDR1 is SGHRS, CDR2 YFSETQ, per germline. The CDR3 DNA reads as TGCGCCAGCAGCTTGGAACAGGGGGGGGCCTACGAGCAGTACTTC. As protein: CASSLEQGGAYEQYF.

The sample holds a few counts of this clonotype. This chain uses TRBV19 with TRBJ2-6; D gene unclear. V shed 10 bases and J shed 0 bases, with 16 bases lying between them. CDR3 length: 16 amino acids. Germline CDR1 and CDR2: LNHDA and SQIVND (reference sequence). CDR3 protein: CATSRVLNSGANVLTF. CDR3 bases: TGTGCCACTTCCCGGGTCCTTAACTCTGGGGCCAACGTCCTGACTTTC.

This chain uses TRBV10-3 with TRBJ2-7; TRBD2 aligns across 9 bases. The CDR3 is 13 amino acids. The V gene's germline CDR1 is ENHRY and CDR2 SYGVKD. V dropped 6 bases and J dropped 3; count of bases not matched to a gene: 3. The CDR3 DNA sequence: TGTGCCATCAGGTTGACTAGCGGCTACGAGCAGTACTTC. Its translation: CAIRLTSGYEQYF.

This clonotype occurred a few times. The gene calls are TRBV20-1 and TRBJ2-1; 9 nucleotides line up with TRBD2. J gave up 5 bases and V 2 bases, and 13 bases lay outside the gene matches. The length of the CDR3 is 17 residues. Germline V gene sequence: CDR1 DFQATT, CDR2 SNEGSKA (reference sequence). CDR3 loop: CSARIFAGGPGNNEQFF. The CDR3 DNA sequence: TGCAGTGCTAGAATCTTTGCGGGAGGGCCAGGTAACAATGAGCAGTTCTTC.

This clonotype was detected many times. The chain carries TRBV29-1 and TRBJ2-7; a possible D gene is TRBD2 (6 bases). Germline values: CDR1 SQVTM, CDR2 ANQGSEA. This CDR3 comprises 10 residues. Trimming cost V 7 bases and J 7 bases, with 11 bases left between them. The CDR3 DNA is TGCAGCGCCGGAGCGGGTGAGCAGTACTTC. It yields the protein CSAGAGEQYF.

This clonotype was picked up a small number of times. The CDR3 DNA is TGTGCCAGCAGTTTAGCGGCGGGATCGGCTTACGAGCAGTACTTC. This encodes CASSLAAGSAYEQYF. V usage is TRBV12-3 or TRBV12-4 and J usage is TRBJ2-7; D is possibly TRBD2 (6 bases). The CDR3 loop spans 15 amino acids. The V and J ends lost 0 bases and 4 bases respectively, with 13 bases between them.

This clonotype was detected many times. The V call is TRBV11-2, the J call TRBJ2-7; D may be TRBD2 (6 bases). Trimming shortened V by 6 bases and J by 2 bases, and 11 bases separated the two germline ends. The CDR3 has 13 residues. In germline, CDR1 is SGHAT, CDR2 FQNNGV. The CDR3 DNA reads TGTGCCAGCAGTCGGGACTCGCCCTACGAGCAGTACTTC. This encodes CASSRDSPYEQYF.

The V and J genes are TRBV14 and TRBJ1-4; perhaps TRBD1 as D (6 bases). Trimming stripped 4 bases from V and 4 bases from J, with 13 bases between. The CDR3 has 15 residues. From germline, CDR1 is SGHDN and CDR2 FVKESK. CDR3 bases: TGTGCCAGCAGCCGGCGCACAGGGCTTAATGAAAAACTGTTTTTT. The encoded protein is CASSRRTGLNEKLFF.

Only a few counts were recorded for this clonotype. J is TRBJ2-3 and V is TRBV6-1; D might be TRBD2 (5 bases). CDR3 size: 13 residues. Trimming cost V 8 bases and J 7 bases, with 16 bases left between them. The germline gives CDR1 MNHNS, CDR2 SASEGT. In DNA form, the CDR3 reads TGTGCCAGCTCCTACTCCGAGGGAAATACGCAGTATTTT. Protein sequence: CASSYSEGNTQYF.

This clonotype was detected only a few times. The chain links TRBV6-2 or TRBV6-3 to TRBJ1-1, with D unresolved. From germline, CDR1 is MNHEY and CDR2 SVGEGT. V lost 0 bases and J lost 12, with 11 bases in between. The CDR3 consists of 12 residues. The CDR3 coding sequence is TGTGCCAGCAGTTACTCGGGCACAAGGCCTTTCTTT. Amino acid sequence: CASSYSGTRPFF.

The V gene is TRBV9, the J gene TRBJ2-6; tentatively, D is TRBD2 (7 bases). From germline, CDR1 is SGDLS and CDR2 YYNGEE. The CDR3 is made up of 19 amino acids. V lost 3 bases to trimming and J lost 3 bases, with 22 bases between them. This chain's CDR3 is CASSGEGGSGWDGANVLTF. For the CDR3, the DNA is TGTGCCAGCAGCGGAGAGGGGGGGTCGGGATGGGATGGGGCCAACGTCCTGACTTTC.

This clonotype was detected many times. The V gene is TRBV15, the J gene TRBJ2-5; D gene uncertain. This CDR3 is 15 amino acids long. Trimming removed 0 bases at V and 2 bases at J, with 10 bases between. CDR1 LNHNV and CDR2 YYDKDF come from the germline V gene (reference sequence). CDR3 residues: CATSRDPTRQETQYF. CDR3 sequence (DNA): TGTGCCACCAGCAGAGATCCCACAAGGCAAGAGACCCAGTACTTC.

This clonotype has ten or more counts. V is TRBV24-1 and J is TRBJ2-1; 10 bases align to TRBD2. There are 16 residues in the CDR3. Germline V gene sequence: CDR1 KGHDR, CDR2 SFDVKD. J lost 8 bases, V lost 0 bases, and 6 bases had no gene match. CDR3 protein: CATSDLVGLAAHEQFF. CDR3 DNA sequence: TGTGCCACCAGTGATTTGGTAGGACTAGCGGCCCATGAGCAGTTCTTC.

On this clonotype itself: This may stem from a read error, because a much larger clone lies one nucleotide away. This chain uses TRBV5-1 with TRBJ2-7, with 10 bases that match TRBD2. V lost 4 bases to trimming and J lost 5 bases; unmatched junction nucleotides: 6. Per the germline V gene, CDR1 is SGHRS and CDR2 is YFSETQ. The CDR3 extends over 14 amino acids. Here the CDR3 reads CASSPVLAGHEQYF. The CDR3 DNA follows: TGCGCCAGCAGCCCGGTACTAGCGGGACACGAGCAGTACTTC.